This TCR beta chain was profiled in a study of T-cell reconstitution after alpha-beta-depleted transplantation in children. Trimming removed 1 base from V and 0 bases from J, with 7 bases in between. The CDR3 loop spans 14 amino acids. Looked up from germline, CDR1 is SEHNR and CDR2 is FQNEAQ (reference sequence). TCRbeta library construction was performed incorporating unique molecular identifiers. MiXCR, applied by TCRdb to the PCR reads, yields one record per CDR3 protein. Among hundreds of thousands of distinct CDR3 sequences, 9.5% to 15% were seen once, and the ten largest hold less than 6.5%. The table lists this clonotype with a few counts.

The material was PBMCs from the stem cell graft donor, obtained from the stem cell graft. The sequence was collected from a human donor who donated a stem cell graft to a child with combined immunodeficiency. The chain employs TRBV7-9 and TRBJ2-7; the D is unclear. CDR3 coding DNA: TGTGCCAGCAGCTTAGATACGGGCTCCTACGAGCAGTACTTC. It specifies CASSLDTGSYEQYF.